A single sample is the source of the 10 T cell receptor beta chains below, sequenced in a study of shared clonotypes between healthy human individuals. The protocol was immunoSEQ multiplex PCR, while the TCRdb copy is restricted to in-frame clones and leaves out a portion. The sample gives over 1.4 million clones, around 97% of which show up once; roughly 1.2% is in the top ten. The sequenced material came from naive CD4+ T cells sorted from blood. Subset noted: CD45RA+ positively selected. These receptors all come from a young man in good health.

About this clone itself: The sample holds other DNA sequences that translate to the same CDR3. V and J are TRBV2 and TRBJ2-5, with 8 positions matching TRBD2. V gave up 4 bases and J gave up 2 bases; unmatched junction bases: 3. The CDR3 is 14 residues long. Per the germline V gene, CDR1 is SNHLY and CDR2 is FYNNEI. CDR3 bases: TGTGCCAGCAGTGGAGGGACTAGACAAGAGACCCAGTACTTC. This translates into CASSGGTRQETQYF. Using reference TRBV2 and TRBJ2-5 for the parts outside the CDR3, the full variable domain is EPEVTQTPSHQVTQMGQEVILRCVPISNHLYFYWYRQILGQKVEFLVSFYNNEISEKSEIFDDQFSVERPDGSNFTLKIRSTKLEDSAMYFCASSGGTRQETQYFGPGTRLLVL.

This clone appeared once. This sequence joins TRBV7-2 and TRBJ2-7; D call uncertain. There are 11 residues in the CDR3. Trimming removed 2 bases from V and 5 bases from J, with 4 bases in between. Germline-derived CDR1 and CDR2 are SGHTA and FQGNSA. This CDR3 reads CASSLKHEQYF. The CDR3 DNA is TGTGCCAGCAGCTTAAAGCACGAGCAGTACTTC.

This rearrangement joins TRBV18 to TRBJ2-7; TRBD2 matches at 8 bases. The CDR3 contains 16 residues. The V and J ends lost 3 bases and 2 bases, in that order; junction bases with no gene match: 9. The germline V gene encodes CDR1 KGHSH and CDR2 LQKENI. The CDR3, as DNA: TGTGCCAGCTCACCGTCCTACGGGAGGGCCGCCTACGAGCAGTACTTC. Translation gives CASSPSYGRAAYEQYF.

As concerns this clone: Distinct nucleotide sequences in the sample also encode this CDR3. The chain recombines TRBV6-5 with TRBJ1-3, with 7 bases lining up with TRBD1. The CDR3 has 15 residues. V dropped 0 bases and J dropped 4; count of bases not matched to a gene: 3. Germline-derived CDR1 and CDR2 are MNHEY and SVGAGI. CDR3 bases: TGTGCCAGCAGTTACTCGACAGGGCCAGGAAACACCATATATTTT. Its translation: CASSYSTGPGNTIYF.

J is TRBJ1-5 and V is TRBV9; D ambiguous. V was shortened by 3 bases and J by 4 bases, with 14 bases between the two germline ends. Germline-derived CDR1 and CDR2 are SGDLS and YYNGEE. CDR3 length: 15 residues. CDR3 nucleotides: TGTGCCAGCAGCGCACGCGGGGAAGGAAATCAGCCCCAGCATTTT. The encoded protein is CASSARGEGNQPQHF. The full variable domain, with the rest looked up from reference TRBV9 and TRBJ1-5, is DSGVTQTPKHLITATGQRVTLRCSPRSGDLSVYWYQQSLDQGLQFLIQYYNGEERAKGNILERFSAQQFPDLHSELNLSSLELGDSALYFCASSARGEGNQPQHFGDGTRLSIL.

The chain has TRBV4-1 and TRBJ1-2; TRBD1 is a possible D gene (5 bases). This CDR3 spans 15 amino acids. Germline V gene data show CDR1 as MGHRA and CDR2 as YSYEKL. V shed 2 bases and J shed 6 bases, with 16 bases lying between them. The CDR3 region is CASSQPGTKEDGYTF. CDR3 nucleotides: TGCGCCAGCAGCCAACCCGGGACGAAGGAAGATGGCTACACCTTC.

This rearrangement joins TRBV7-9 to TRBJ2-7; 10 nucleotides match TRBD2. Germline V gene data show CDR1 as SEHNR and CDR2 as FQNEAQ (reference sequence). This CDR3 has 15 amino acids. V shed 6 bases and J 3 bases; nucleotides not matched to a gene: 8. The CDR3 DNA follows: TGTGCCAGCAGAAGGGGGTCTAGCGGGAGCTACGAGCAGTACTTC. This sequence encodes CASRRGSSGSYEQYF.

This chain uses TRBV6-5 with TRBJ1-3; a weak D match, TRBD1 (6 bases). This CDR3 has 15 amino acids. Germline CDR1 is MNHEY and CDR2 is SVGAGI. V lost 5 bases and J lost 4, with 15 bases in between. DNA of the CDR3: TGTGCCAGCAGTAACCAGGGGAGGGTAGGAAACACCATATATTTT. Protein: CASSNQGRVGNTIYF.

CDR3 sequence reads: CASSSRQGWGNTEAFF. The CDR3, as DNA: TGTGCCAGCAGTTCGAGGCAGGGTTGGGGGAACACTGAAGCTTTCTTT. V usage is TRBV6-5 and J usage is TRBJ1-1, with D maybe TRBD1 (5 bases). The CDR3 covers 16 residues. CDR1 MNHEY and CDR2 SVGAGI come from the germline V gene. The V and J ends lost 4 bases and 1 base respectively, with 16 bases between them.

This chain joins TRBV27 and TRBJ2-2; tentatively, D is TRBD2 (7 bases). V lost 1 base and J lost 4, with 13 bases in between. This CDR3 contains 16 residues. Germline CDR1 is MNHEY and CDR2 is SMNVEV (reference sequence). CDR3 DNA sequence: TGTGCCAGCAGTTTATGGGGGGGGCGAGGCACCGGGGAGCTGTTTTTT. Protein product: CASSLWGGRGTGELFF.